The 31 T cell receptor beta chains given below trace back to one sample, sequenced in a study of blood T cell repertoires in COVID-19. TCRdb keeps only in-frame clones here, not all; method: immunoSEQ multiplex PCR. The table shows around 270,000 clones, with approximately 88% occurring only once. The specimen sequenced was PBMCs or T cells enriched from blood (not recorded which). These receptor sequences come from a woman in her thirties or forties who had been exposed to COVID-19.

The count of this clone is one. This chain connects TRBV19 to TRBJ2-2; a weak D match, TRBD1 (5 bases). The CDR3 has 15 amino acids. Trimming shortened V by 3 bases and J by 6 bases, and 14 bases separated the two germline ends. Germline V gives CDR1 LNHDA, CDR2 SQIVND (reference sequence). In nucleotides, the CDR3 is TGTGCCAGTAGTATTGGGGTCCAGGGCGCCGGGGAGCTGTTTTTT. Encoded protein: CASSIGVQGAGELFF. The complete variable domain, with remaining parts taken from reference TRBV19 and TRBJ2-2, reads DGGITQSPKYLFRKEGQNVTLSCEQNLNHDAMYWYRQDPGQGLRLIYYSQIVNDFQKGDIAEGYSVSREKKESFPLTVTSAQKNPTAFYLCASSIGVQGAGELFFGEGSRLTVL.

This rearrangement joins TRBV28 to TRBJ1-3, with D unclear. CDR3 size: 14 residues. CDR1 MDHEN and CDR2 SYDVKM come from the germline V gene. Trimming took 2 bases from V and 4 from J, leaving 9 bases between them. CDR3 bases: TGTGCCAGCAGTTTACGGGTTCACGGAAACACCATATATTTT. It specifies CASSLRVHGNTIYF.

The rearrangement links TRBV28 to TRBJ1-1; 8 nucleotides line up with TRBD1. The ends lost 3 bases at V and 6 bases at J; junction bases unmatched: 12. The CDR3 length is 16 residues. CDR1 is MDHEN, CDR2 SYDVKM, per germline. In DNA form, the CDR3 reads TGTGCCAGCAGTTTTGGGGTAGGCAGGGGGCGACCTGAAGCTTTCTTT. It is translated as CASSFGVGRGRPEAFF.

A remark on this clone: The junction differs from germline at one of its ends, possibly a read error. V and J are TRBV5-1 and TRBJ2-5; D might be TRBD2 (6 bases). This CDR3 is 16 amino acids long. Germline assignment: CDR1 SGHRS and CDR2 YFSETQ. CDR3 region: CASSPGLGTFQETQYF. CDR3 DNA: TGTGCCAGCAGCCCCGGTTTAGGGACTTTTCAAGAGACCCAGTACTTC.

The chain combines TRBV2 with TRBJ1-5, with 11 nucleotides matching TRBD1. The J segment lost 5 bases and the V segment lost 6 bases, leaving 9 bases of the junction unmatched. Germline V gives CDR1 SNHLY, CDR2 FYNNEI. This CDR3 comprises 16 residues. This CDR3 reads CASSGRDRGYHQPQHF. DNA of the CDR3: TGTGCCAGCAGCGGACGGGACAGGGGGTATCATCAGCCCCAGCATTTT.

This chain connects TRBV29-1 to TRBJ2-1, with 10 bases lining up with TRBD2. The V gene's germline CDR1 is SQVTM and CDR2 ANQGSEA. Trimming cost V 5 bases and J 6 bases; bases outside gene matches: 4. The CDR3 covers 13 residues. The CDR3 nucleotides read TGCAGCGTTCCTAGCGGGGGCCTCAATGAGCAGTTCTTC. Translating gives CSVPSGGLNEQFF.

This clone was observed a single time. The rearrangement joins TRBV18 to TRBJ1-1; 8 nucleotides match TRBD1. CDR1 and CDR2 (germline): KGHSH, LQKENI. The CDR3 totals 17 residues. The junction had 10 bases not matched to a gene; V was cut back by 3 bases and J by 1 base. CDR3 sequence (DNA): TGTGCCAGCTCACCTCTTGGACAGGGAAAGGGGAACACTGAAGCTTTCTTT. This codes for CASSPLGQGKGNTEAFF.

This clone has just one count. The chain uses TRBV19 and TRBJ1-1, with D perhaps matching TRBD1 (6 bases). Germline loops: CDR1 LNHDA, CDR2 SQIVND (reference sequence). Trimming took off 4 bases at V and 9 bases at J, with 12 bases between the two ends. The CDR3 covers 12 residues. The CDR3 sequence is CASSSRTEQAFF. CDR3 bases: TGTGCCAGTAGTAGTCGGACAGAGCAAGCTTTCTTT. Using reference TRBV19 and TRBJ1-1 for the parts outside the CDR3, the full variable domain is DGGITQSPKYLFRKEGQNVTLSCEQNLNHDAMYWYRQDPGQGLRLIYYSQIVNDFQKGDIAEGYSVSREKKESFPLTVTSAQKNPTAFYLCASSSRTEQAFFGQGTRLTVV.

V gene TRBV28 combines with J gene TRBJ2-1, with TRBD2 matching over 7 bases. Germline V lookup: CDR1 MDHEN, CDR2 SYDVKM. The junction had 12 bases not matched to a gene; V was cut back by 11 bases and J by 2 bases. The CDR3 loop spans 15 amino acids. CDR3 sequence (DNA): TGTGCCTCCGAAGGGAGGGAGATCCCCTACAATGAGCAGTTCTTC. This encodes CASEGREIPYNEQFF.

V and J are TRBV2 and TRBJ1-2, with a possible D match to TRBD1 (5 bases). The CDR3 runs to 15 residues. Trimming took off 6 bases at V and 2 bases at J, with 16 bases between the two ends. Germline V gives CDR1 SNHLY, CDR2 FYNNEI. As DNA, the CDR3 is TGTGCCAGCAGGGCGGGAAGGGGAGTGAACTATGGCTACACCTTC. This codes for CASRAGRGVNYGYTF.

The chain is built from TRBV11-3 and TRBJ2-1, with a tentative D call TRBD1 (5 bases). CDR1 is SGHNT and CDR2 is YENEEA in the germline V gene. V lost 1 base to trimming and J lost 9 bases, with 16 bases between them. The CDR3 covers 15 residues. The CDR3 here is CASSLGQGPAIEQFF. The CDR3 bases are TGTGCCAGCAGCTTAGGTCAGGGTCCGGCGATTGAGCAGTTCTTC. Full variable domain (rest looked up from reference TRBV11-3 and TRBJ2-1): EAGVVQSPRYKIIEKKQPVAFWCNPISGHNTLYWYLQNLGQGPELLIRYENEEAVDDSQLPKDRFSAERLKGVDSTLKIQPAELGDSAVYLCASSLGQGPAIEQFFGPGTRLTVL.

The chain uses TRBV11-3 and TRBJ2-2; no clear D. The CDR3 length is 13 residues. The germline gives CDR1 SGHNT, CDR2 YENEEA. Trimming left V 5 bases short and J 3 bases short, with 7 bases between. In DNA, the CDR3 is TGTGCCAGCAGCCCACTCTACACCGGGGAGCTGTTTTTT. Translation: CASSPLYTGELFF.

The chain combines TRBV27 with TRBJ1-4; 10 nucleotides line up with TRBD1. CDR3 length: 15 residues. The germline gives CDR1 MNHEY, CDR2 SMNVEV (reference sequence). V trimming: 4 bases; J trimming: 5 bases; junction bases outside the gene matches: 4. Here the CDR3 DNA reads TGTGCCAGCAGTTCGGGACAGGGGAGGAATGAAAAACTGTTTTTT. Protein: CASSSGQGRNEKLFF. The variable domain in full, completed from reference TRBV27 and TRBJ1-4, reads EAQVTQNPRYLITVTGKKLTVTCSQNMNHEYMSWYRQDPGLGLRQIYYSMNVEVTDKGDVPEGYKVSRKEKRNFPLILESPSPNQTSLYFCASSSGQGRNEKLFFGSGTQLSVL.

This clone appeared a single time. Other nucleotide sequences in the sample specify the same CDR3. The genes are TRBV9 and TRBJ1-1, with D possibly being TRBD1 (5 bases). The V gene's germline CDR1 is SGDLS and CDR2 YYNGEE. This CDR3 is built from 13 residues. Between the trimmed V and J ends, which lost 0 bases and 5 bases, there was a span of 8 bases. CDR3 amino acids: CASSVGGRTEAFF. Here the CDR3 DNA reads TGTGCCAGCAGCGTAGGGGGGAGGACTGAAGCTTTCTTT.

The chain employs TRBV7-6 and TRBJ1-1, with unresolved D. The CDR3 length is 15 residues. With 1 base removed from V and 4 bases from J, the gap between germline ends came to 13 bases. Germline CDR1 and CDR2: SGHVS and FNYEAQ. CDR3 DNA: TGTGCCAGCAGCTTAGAACTAGTTAGGTCCACTGAAGCTTTCTTT. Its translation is CASSLELVRSTEAFF.

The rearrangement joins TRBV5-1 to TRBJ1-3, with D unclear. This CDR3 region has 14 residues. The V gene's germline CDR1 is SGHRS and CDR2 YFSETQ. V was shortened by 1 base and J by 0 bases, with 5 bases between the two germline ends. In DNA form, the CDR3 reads TGCGCCAGCAGCTTGACTGTCTCTGGAAACACCATATATTTT. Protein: CASSLTVSGNTIYF.

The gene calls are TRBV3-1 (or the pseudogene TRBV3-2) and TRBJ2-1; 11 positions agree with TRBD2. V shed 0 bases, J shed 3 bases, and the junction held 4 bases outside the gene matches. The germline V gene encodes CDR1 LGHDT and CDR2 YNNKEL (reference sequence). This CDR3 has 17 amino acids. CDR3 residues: CASSQDLGTSGYNEQFF. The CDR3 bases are TGTGCCAGCAGCCAAGATCTTGGGACTAGCGGCTACAATGAGCAGTTCTTC.

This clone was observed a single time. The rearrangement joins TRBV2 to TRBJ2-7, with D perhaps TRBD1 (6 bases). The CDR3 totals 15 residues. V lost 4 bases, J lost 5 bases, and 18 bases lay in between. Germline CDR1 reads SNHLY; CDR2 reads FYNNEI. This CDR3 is CASSGVGRGGDEQYF. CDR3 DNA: TGTGCCAGCAGTGGAGTGGGCAGGGGTGGCGACGAGCAGTACTTC. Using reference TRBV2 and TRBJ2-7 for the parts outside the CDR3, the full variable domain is EPEVTQTPSHQVTQMGQEVILRCVPISNHLYFYWYRQILGQKVEFLVSFYNNEISEKSEIFDDQFSVERPDGSNFTLKIRSTKLEDSAMYFCASSGVGRGGDEQYFGPGTRLTVT.

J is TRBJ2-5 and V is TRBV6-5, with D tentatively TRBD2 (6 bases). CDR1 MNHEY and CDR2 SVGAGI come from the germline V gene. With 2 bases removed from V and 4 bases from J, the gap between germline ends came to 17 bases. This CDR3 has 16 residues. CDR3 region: CASSYRGGGKGETQYF. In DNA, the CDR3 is TGTGCCAGCAGTTACAGGGGTGGAGGGAAAGGAGAGACCCAGTACTTC.

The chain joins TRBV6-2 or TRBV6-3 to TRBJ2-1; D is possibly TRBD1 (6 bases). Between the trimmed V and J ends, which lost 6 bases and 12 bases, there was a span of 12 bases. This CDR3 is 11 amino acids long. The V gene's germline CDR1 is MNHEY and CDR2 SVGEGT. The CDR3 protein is CASSPGRGQFF. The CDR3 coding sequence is TGTGCCAGCAGCCCCGGCAGGGGGCAGTTCTTC.

CDR3 amino acids: CASSPQGQGSGYTF. Here the CDR3 DNA reads TGTGCCAGCAGCCCACAGGGACAGGGGTCTGGCTACACCTTC. The chain employs TRBV7-3 and TRBJ1-2, with 10 bases lining up with TRBD1. Germline V lookup: CDR1 SGHTA, CDR2 FQGTGA. The V and J ends lost 5 bases and 7 bases, in that order; junction bases with no gene match: 7. The CDR3 is 14 residues long.

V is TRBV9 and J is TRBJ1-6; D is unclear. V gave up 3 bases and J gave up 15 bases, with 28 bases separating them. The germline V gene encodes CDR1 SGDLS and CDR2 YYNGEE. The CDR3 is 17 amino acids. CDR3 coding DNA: TGTGCCAGCAGCGGAACTAAAGGAGGCAATTGGGGATCCTTCCTCCACTTT. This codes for CASSGTKGGNWGSFLHF. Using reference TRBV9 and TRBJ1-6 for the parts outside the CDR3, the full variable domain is DSGVTQTPKHLITATGQRVTLRCSPRSGDLSVYWYQQSLDQGLQFLIQYYNGEERAKGNILERFSAQQFPDLHSELNLSSLELGDSALYFCASSGTKGGNWGSFLHFGNGTRLTVT.

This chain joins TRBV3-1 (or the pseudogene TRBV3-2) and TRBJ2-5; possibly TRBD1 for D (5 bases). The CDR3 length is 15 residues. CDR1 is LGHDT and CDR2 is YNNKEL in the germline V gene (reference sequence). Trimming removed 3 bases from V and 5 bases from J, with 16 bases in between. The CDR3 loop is CASSHGRDSWETQYF. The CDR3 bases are TGTGCCAGCAGCCACGGCAGGGATTCGTGGGAGACCCAGTACTTC.

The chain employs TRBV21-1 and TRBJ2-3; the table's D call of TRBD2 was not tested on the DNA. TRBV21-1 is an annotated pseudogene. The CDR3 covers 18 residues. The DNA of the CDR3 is TGTGCCAGCAGCGGGGAGGGGGTGCAGAAGGTTCACACAGATACGCAGTATTTT. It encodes CASSGEGVQKVHTDTQYF.

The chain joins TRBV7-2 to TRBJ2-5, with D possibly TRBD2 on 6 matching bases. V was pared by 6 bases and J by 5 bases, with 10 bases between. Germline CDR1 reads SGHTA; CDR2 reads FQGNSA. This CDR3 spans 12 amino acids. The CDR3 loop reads CASRAGFETQYF. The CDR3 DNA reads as TGTGCCAGCAGGGCGGGATTTGAGACCCAGTACTTC. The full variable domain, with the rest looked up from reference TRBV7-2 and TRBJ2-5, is GAGVSQSPSNKVTEKGKDVELRCDPISGHTALYWYRQSLGQGLEFLIYFQGNSAPDKSGLPSDRFSAERTGGSVSTLTIQRTQQEDSAVYLCASRAGFETQYFGPGTRLLVL.

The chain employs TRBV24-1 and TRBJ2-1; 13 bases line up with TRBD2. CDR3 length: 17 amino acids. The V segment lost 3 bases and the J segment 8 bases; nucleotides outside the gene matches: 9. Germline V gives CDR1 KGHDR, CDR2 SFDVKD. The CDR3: CATSDTVTSGRAHEQFF. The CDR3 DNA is TGTGCCACCAGTGATACGGTTACTAGCGGGAGGGCCCATGAGCAGTTCTTC.

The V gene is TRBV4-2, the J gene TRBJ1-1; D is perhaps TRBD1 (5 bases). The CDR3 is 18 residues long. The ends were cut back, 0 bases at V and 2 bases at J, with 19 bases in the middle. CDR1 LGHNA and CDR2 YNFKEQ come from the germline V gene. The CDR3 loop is CASSQDSGRAGGNTEAFF. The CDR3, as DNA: TGTGCCAGCAGCCAAGATTCGGGCAGGGCCGGCGGTAACACTGAAGCTTTCTTT.

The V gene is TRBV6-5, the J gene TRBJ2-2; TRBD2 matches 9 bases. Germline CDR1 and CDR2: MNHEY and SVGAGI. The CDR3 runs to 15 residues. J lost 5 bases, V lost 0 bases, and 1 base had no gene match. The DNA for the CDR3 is TGTGCCAGCAGTTACTCTAGCGGGAGAACCGGGGAGCTGTTTTTT. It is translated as CASSYSSGRTGELFF.

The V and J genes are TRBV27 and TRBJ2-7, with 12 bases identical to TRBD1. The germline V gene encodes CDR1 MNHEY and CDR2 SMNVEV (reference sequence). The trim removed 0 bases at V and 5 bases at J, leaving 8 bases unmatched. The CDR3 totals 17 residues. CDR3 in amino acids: CASSLSIGDRGRDEQYF. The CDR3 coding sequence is TGTGCCAGCAGTTTATCGATTGGGGACAGGGGGCGCGACGAGCAGTACTTC.

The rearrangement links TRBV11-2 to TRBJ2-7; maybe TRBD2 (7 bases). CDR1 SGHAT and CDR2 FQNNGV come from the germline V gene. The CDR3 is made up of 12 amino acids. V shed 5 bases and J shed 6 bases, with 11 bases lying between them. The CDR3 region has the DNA TGTGCCAGCAGCGTAGGGGGGGGCGAGCAGTACGTC. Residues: CASSVGGGEQYV.

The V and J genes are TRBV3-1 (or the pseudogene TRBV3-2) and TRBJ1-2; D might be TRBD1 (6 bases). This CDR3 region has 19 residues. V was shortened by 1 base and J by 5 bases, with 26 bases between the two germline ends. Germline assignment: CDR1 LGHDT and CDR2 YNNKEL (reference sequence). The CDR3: CASSQVMGALTVTAYGYTF. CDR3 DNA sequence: TGTGCCAGCAGCCAAGTAATGGGGGCACTGACGGTTACTGCTTATGGCTACACCTTC.